The rows below give T cell receptor beta chains drawn from one sample of a study of siplizumab effects on memory and regulatory T cells. Profiled with immunoSEQ multiplex PCR; TCRdb holds only in-frame clones, not every one. The sample holds 99,000 or so clones, 85% to 95% seen once. Sequenced: CD4+ T cells sorted from blood. The receptors derive from a human donor in good health. Both conserved end residues are part of each CDR3. A D gene is named only where the DNA matches it firmly. Where a row states a size, it is once, few, many or the class of an expanded clone; other rows omit it.

v_gene: TRBV18
abundance: -
d_gene: -
j_gene: TRBJ1-2
CDR3aa: CASSPSRGYGYTF
CDR3nt: TGTGCCAGCTCACCATCGAGGGGTTATGGCTACACCTTC

v_gene: TRBV11-2
abundance: -
d_gene: -
j_gene: TRBJ2-7
CDR3aa: CASSSRASPGQGSGEQYF
CDR3nt: TGTGCCAGCAGCTCACGAGCATCACCGGGACAAGGGTCGGGAGAGCAGTACTTC

v_gene: TRBV18
abundance: -
d_gene: TRBD1
j_gene: TRBJ1-5
CDR3aa: CASSDRVSQPQHF
CDR3nt: TGTGCCAGCTCAGACAGGGTGAGTCAGCCCCAGCATTTT

v_gene: TRBV30
abundance: -
d_gene: -
j_gene: TRBJ2-7
CDR3aa: CACSGGPEQYF
CDR3nt: TGTGCCTGTTCCGGCGGTCCCGAGCAGTACTTC

v_gene: TRBV19
abundance: -
d_gene: -
j_gene: TRBJ1-5
CDR3aa: CASSNSGTRQPQHF
CDR3nt: TGTGCCAGTAGTAACTCGGGGACCCGTCAGCCCCAGCATTTT

v_gene: TRBV6-5
abundance: -
d_gene: -
j_gene: TRBJ2-7
CDR3aa: CASSYSTTGAYEQYF
CDR3nt: TGTGCCAGCAGTTACTCGACGACGGGGGCCTACGAGCAGTACTTC

v_gene: TRBV6-4
abundance: -
d_gene: -
j_gene: TRBJ2-7
CDR3aa: CASSGKQGGEQYF
CDR3nt: TGTGCCAGCAGTGGGAAACAGGGAGGCGAGCAGTACTTC

v_gene: TRBV7-3
abundance: -
d_gene: -
j_gene: TRBJ2-7
CDR3aa: CASSLFDRSSYEQYF
CDR3nt: TGTGCCAGCAGCTTATTTGACCGCAGCTCCTACGAGCAGTACTTC

v_gene: TRBV7-8
abundance: few
d_gene: -
j_gene: TRBJ1-3
CDR3aa: CASSPAVGNTIYF
CDR3nt: TGTGCCAGCAGCCCCGCCGTTGGCAACACCATATATTTT

v_gene: TRBV19
abundance: -
d_gene: TRBD1
j_gene: TRBJ2-4
CDR3aa: CASSMVQGAGGKNIQYF
CDR3nt: TGTGCCAGTAGTATGGTCCAGGGGGCGGGCGGCAAAAACATTCAGTACTTC

v_gene: TRBV27
abundance: -
d_gene: TRBD1
j_gene: TRBJ1-2
CDR3aa: CASRLRDSQGYTF
CDR3nt: TGTGCCAGCCGGTTACGGGACAGTCAAGGCTACACCTTC

v_gene: TRBV7-2
abundance: once
d_gene: TRBD2
j_gene: TRBJ2-7
CDR3aa: CASSLELAGGPVEQYF
CDR3nt: TGTGCCAGCAGCTTAGAATTAGCGGGAGGGCCCGTCGAGCAGTACTTC

v_gene: TRBV19
abundance: -
d_gene: TRBD1
j_gene: TRBJ1-6
CDR3aa: CASSTGTADNSPLHF
CDR3nt: TGTGCCAGTAGTACAGGGACAGCCGATAATTCACCCCTCCACTTT

v_gene: TRBV2
abundance: -
d_gene: -
j_gene: TRBJ1-1
CDR3aa: CASIYREDTEAFF
CDR3nt: TGTGCCAGCATCTACCGGGAGGACACTGAAGCTTTCTTT

v_gene: TRBV5-1
abundance: -
d_gene: TRBD1
j_gene: TRBJ1-4
CDR3aa: CASSMGQGSWNEKLFF
CDR3nt: TGCGCCAGCAGCATGGGACAGGGAAGTTGGAATGAAAAACTGTTTTTT

v_gene: TRBV5-4
abundance: -
d_gene: -
j_gene: TRBJ1-3
CDR3aa: CASSPPGQRNSGNTIYF
CDR3nt: TGTGCCAGCAGCCCCCCCGGACAGAGAAACTCTGGAAACACCATATATTTT

v_gene: TRBV15
abundance: -
d_gene: TRBD2
j_gene: TRBJ2-1
CDR3aa: CATSRRTSGGYNEQFF
CDR3nt: TGTGCCACCAGCAGACGGACTAGCGGGGGTTACAATGAGCAGTTCTTC

v_gene: TRBV18
abundance: -
d_gene: -
j_gene: TRBJ2-3
CDR3aa: CASSLGTDTQYF
CDR3nt: TGTGCCAGCTCACTTGGCACAGATACGCAGTATTTT

v_gene: TRBV15
abundance: -
d_gene: -
j_gene: TRBJ1-5
CDR3aa: CATSRDEGGRNQPQHF
CDR3nt: TGTGCCACCAGCAGAGATGAGGGCGGGAGAAATCAGCCCCAGCATTTT

v_gene: TRBV2
abundance: -
d_gene: -
j_gene: TRBJ1-1
CDR3aa: CASRGQNTEAFF
CDR3nt: TGTGCCAGCAGGGGGCAGAACACTGAAGCTTTCTTT

v_gene: TRBV2
abundance: -
d_gene: TRBD1
j_gene: TRBJ1-6
CDR3aa: CASRGGQGWSPLHF
CDR3nt: TGTGCCAGCAGGGGGGGACAGGGCTGGTCACCCCTCCACTTT

v_gene: TRBV19
abundance: -
d_gene: -
j_gene: TRBJ1-5
CDR3aa: CASSIVGGTFHQPQHF
CDR3nt: TGTGCCAGTAGTATAGTAGGGGGGACCTTCCATCAGCCCCAGCATTTT

v_gene: TRBV7-2
abundance: -
d_gene: -
j_gene: TRBJ2-3
CDR3aa: CASSIQGPSTDTQYF
CDR3nt: TGTGCCAGCAGTATACAGGGACCGAGCACAGATACGCAGTATTTT

v_gene: TRBV27
abundance: -
d_gene: TRBD1
j_gene: TRBJ1-1
CDR3aa: CASSHWTGNGNTEAFF
CDR3nt: TGTGCCAGCAGTCATTGGACAGGGAATGGGAACACTGAAGCTTTCTTT

v_gene: TRBV27
abundance: -
d_gene: -
j_gene: TRBJ2-7
CDR3aa: CASRRDGPYEQYF
CDR3nt: TGTGCCAGCAGGCGGGACGGGCCGTACGAGCAGTACTTC

v_gene: TRBV11-1
abundance: -
d_gene: -
j_gene: TRBJ2-5
CDR3aa: CASSWRTTGPGLYF
CDR3nt: TGTGCCAGCAGCTGGAGGACAACGGGGCCGGGCCTGTACTTC

v_gene: TRBV6-5
abundance: -
d_gene: TRBD2
j_gene: TRBJ2-7
CDR3aa: CASSVLAGGNYEQYF
CDR3nt: TGTGCCAGCAGTGTCCTAGCGGGAGGGAACTACGAGCAGTACTTC

v_gene: TRBV30
abundance: -
d_gene: -
j_gene: TRBJ1-4
CDR3aa: CAWSQPTGGTNEKLFF
CDR3nt: TGTGCCTGGAGCCAACCGACGGGAGGGACTAATGAAAAACTGTTTTTT

v_gene: TRBV6-6
abundance: -
d_gene: -
j_gene: TRBJ2-2
CDR3aa: CASSPLQGYGTGELFF
CDR3nt: TGTGCCAGCAGTCCCCTTCAGGGGTATGGGACCGGGGAGCTGTTTTTT

v_gene: TRBV5-1
abundance: -
d_gene: -
j_gene: TRBJ1-1
CDR3aa: CASNFGSGNTEAFF
CDR3nt: TGCGCCAGCAACTTCGGATCAGGGAACACTGAAGCTTTCTTT

v_gene: TRBV10-3
abundance: -
d_gene: TRBD1
j_gene: TRBJ1-4
CDR3aa: CASRSRGLNEKLFF
CDR3nt: TGTGCCAGCCGCTCCAGGGGGCTTAATGAAAAACTGTTTTTT

v_gene: TRBV18
abundance: once
d_gene: -
j_gene: TRBJ2-2
CDR3aa: CASSPFAASNTGELFF
CDR3nt: TGTGCCAGCTCACCATTCGCAGCTTCGAACACCGGGGAGCTGTTTTTT

v_gene: TRBV5-1
abundance: -
d_gene: -
j_gene: TRBJ2-5
CDR3aa: CASSLTVETQYF
CDR3nt: TGCGCCAGCAGCTTGACCGTCGAGACCCAGTACTTC

v_gene: TRBV7-3
abundance: -
d_gene: -
j_gene: TRBJ2-6
CDR3aa: CASSPLSGANVLTF
CDR3nt: TGTGCCAGCAGCCCCCTCTCTGGGGCCAACGTCCTGACTTTC

v_gene: TRBV9
abundance: -
d_gene: -
j_gene: TRBJ2-6
CDR3aa: CASSAYSSSGANVLTF
CDR3nt: TGTGCCAGCAGCGCCTACAGCTCCTCTGGGGCCAACGTCCTGACTTTC

v_gene: TRBV29-1
abundance: once
d_gene: TRBD1
j_gene: TRBJ1-2
CDR3aa: CSVDRGGYGYTF
CDR3nt: TGCAGCGTTGACAGGGGGGGCTATGGCTACACCTTC

v_gene: TRBV7-8
abundance: -
d_gene: TRBD2
j_gene: TRBJ2-1
CDR3aa: CASRGLAGRHAEQFF
CDR3nt: TGTGCCAGCAGGGGATTAGCGGGGCGTCATGCTGAGCAGTTCTTC

v_gene: TRBV5-5
abundance: -
d_gene: TRBD1
j_gene: TRBJ2-5
CDR3aa: CASSTDRGEETQYF
CDR3nt: TGTGCCAGCAGCACGGACAGGGGGGAAGAGACCCAGTACTTC

v_gene: TRBV19
abundance: few
d_gene: -
j_gene: TRBJ2-2
CDR3aa: CASRGAVNTGELFF
CDR3nt: TGTGCCAGTAGGGGGGCCGTTAACACCGGGGAGCTGTTTTTT

v_gene: TRBV15
abundance: -
d_gene: TRBD2
j_gene: TRBJ2-5
CDR3aa: CATSRDYKETQYF
CDR3nt: TGTGCCACCAGCCGGGACTATAAAGAGACCCAGTACTTC